Below are 12 T cell receptor beta chains sequenced from a single sample in a study of blood T cell repertoires in COVID-19. TCRdb keeps only in-frame clones here, not all; method: immunoSEQ multiplex PCR. Of some 150,000 clones detected, 87% appear once; the ten largest clones hold around 4%. Sequences were obtained from peripheral blood. The receptors were sampled from a woman aged 60 to 75 with active or convalescent COVID-19.

This chain connects TRBV4-1 to TRBJ2-5; 12 bases agree with TRBD2. Germline-derived CDR1 and CDR2 are MGHRA and YSYEKL. The CDR3 runs 19 residues. V dropped 1 base and J dropped 5; count of bases not matched to a gene: 14. CDR3 in amino acids: CASSQAPPLAGGPGETQYF. In nucleotides, the CDR3 is TGCGCCAGCAGCCAAGCCCCTCCCCTAGCGGGGGGGCCGGGTGAGACCCAGTACTTC.

This clone appeared a few times. This same CDR3 is encoded by further DNA sequences in the sample. The chain employs TRBV12-3 or TRBV12-4 and TRBJ2-3; D is uncertain. The CDR3 loop spans 12 amino acids. Trimming stripped 5 bases from V and 4 bases from J, with 7 bases between. The CDR3 sequence: CASSALADTQYF. CDR3 nucleotide sequence: TGTGCCAGCAGTGCCTTAGCAGATACGCAGTATTTT.

The chain carries TRBV9 and TRBJ2-1; 12 positions match TRBD2. Trimming removed 0 bases from V and 5 bases from J; junction bases left unmatched: 6. The CDR3 runs to 17 residues. Germline assignment: CDR1 SGDLS and CDR2 YYNGEE. The CDR3 loop is CASSVGLAGGPHNEQFF. The CDR3 DNA reads as TGTGCCAGCAGCGTAGGGCTAGCGGGGGGGCCCCACAATGAGCAGTTCTTC.

The genes are TRBV7-8 and TRBJ2-4; 9 nucleotides agree with TRBD1. The CDR3 has 17 amino acids. V dropped 1 base and J dropped 1; count of bases not matched to a gene: 5. In germline, CDR1 is SGHVS, CDR2 FQNEAQ. The CDR3 sequence: CASSLEGTGTAKNIQYF. The DNA for the CDR3 is TGTGCCAGCAGCTTAGAGGGGACAGGGACGGCCAAAAACATTCAGTACTTC.

Written as DNA, the CDR3 is TGTGCCAGCAAGAGTGACAGGGCCCTTAATGAAAAACTGTTTTTT. Translating it yields CASKSDRALNEKLFF. The chain employs TRBV19 and TRBJ1-4, with 7 nucleotides matching TRBD1. Looked up from germline, CDR1 is LNHDA and CDR2 is SQIVND (reference sequence). Germline trimming cut 9 bases from V and 4 bases from J; bases unmatched to any gene: 11. The CDR3 spans 15 residues.

CDR3 nucleotide sequence: TGTGCCAGCAGCCCTCTCAATCCCATTTACACACGAAACACCATATATTTT. Translating it yields CASSPLNPIYTRNTIYF. The gene calls are TRBV3-1 (or the pseudogene TRBV3-2) and TRBJ1-3; D not resolved. V lost 4 bases to trimming and J lost 5 bases, with 21 bases between them. The germline V gene has CDR1 LGHDT and CDR2 YNNKEL (reference sequence). This CDR3 spans 17 amino acids.

This chain joins TRBV2 and TRBJ1-5; D perhaps matches TRBD1 (5 bases). V lost 2 bases and J 3 bases, leaving 11 bases between the germline ends. The CDR3 runs 15 residues. Germline lookup yields CDR1 SNHLY and CDR2 FYNNEI. CDR3 sequence reads: CASSERNRLNQPQHF. The DNA for the CDR3 is TGTGCCAGCAGTGAAAGGAACAGGCTCAATCAGCCCCAGCATTTT.

This clone was seen only once. V and J are TRBV6-5 and TRBJ1-3, with D possibly matching TRBD1 (5 bases). Trimming shortened V by 7 bases and J by 0 bases, and 7 bases separated the two germline ends. The CDR3 extends over 13 amino acids. CDR1 and CDR2 (germline): MNHEY, SVGAGI. CDR3 loop: CASTDSSGNTIYF. CDR3 nucleotide sequence: TGTGCCAGCACCGACAGCTCTGGAAACACCATATATTTT.

The V call is TRBV5-6, the J call TRBJ2-1; TRBD2 matches at 9 bases. V trimming: 0 bases; J trimming: 4 bases; junction bases outside the gene matches: 2. The germline CDR1 and CDR2 sequences are SGHDT and YYEEEE. This CDR3 is 15 amino acids long. The CDR3 loop is CASSLGAGGYNEQFF. The CDR3 DNA is TGTGCCAGCAGCTTGGGAGCGGGGGGATACAATGAGCAGTTCTTC.

The DNA for the CDR3 is TGTGCTAGTGGCCGCCGGGACAATAGGGAGAAACTGTTTTTT. It codes for CASGRRDNREKLFF. The rearrangement uses TRBV12-5 and TRBJ1-4; D might be TRBD1 (6 bases). The germline V gene has CDR1 LGHNT and CDR2 FRNRAP. Trimming shortened V by 6 bases and J by 11 bases, and 19 bases separated the two germline ends. The CDR3 contains 14 residues.

V and J are TRBV7-2 and TRBJ1-5; D ambiguous. Per the germline V gene, CDR1 is SGHTA and CDR2 is FQGNSA. The CDR3 runs to 15 residues. V shed 5 bases and J shed 0 bases, with 11 bases lying between them. The CDR3 spells CASSLGIYSNQPQHF. The CDR3 DNA reads TGTGCCAGCAGCCTCGGGATTTATAGCAATCAGCCCCAGCATTTT. The whole variable domain, filled in from reference TRBV7-2 and TRBJ1-5, reads GAGVSQSPSNKVTEKGKDVELRCDPISGHTALYWYRQSLGQGLEFLIYFQGNSAPDKSGLPSDRFSAERTGGSVSTLTIQRTQQEDSAVYLCASSLGIYSNQPQHFGDGTRLSIL.

The chain links TRBV2 to TRBJ1-2, with D possibly matching TRBD1 (5 bases). The CDR3 totals 15 residues. Germline CDR1 reads SNHLY; CDR2 reads FYNNEI. Between the trimmed V and J ends, which lost 2 bases and 1 base, there was a span of 11 bases. The CDR3 DNA reads as TGTGCCAGCAGTGAACTCAGGGCACATAACTATGGCTACACCTTC. It codes for CASSELRAHNYGYTF.